The 19 T cell receptor beta chains presented below share a single source sample, sequenced in a study of T cells after yellow fever vaccination. TCRdb fed the 5' RACE reads into MiXCR, producing one record per CDR3 protein. Of about 69,000 distinct CDR3 sequences in the sample, around 6.2% were seen once. Sequencing used CD4+ T cells sorted from PBMCs, obtained around 16 days after the first yellow fever vaccination. Source of these receptors: a man aged 18 to 30 who received the YFV17D yellow fever vaccine.

This clonotype was picked up one time. One base away lies a much larger clone, so this may be a sequencing read error. The genes are TRBV5-1 and TRBJ2-1; perhaps TRBD1 as D (7 bases). V was pared by 4 bases and J by 1 base, with 12 bases between. The V gene's germline CDR1 is SGHRS and CDR2 YFSETQ. This CDR3 is built from 15 residues. This CDR3 is CASSRGDRSYNEQFF. CDR3 DNA: TGCGCCAGCAGCAGGGGGGACAGATCCTACAATGAGCAGTTCTTC.

This clonotype has a count of ten or more. The chain is built from TRBV30 and TRBJ1-1, with 8 nucleotides matching TRBD1. Germline V CDR1 and CDR2: GTSNPN, SVGIG (reference sequence). Trimming removed 2 bases from V and 2 bases from J; junction bases left unmatched: 1. This CDR3 is built from 13 residues. CDR3 bases: TGTGCCTGGAGTACAGGGGGAAACACTGAAGCTTTCTTT. Translating it yields CAWSTGGNTEAFF.

The table lists this clonotype with many counts. The gene calls are TRBV9 and TRBJ1-1, with D tentatively TRBD1 (5 bases). Germline V lookup: CDR1 SGDLS, CDR2 YYNGEE. This CDR3 is 15 amino acids long. Deletions cut 3 bases from V and 1 base from J, with 13 bases between. CDR3 loop: CASSAQGRGNTEAFF. In nucleotides, the CDR3 is TGTGCCAGCAGCGCTCAGGGAAGAGGGAACACTGAAGCTTTCTTT.

The chain combines TRBV13 with TRBJ2-7; D is undetermined. Trimming shortened V by 4 bases and J by 3 bases, and 13 bases separated the two germline ends. The CDR3 is 14 amino acids. From germline, CDR1 is PRHDT and CDR2 FYEKMQ (reference sequence). The CDR3 DNA is TGTGCCAGCAGCTCCAGGCCCGCTGTCTACGAGCAGTACTTC. The encoded protein is CASSSRPAVYEQYF.

This clonotype was recorded at least ten times. This sequence joins TRBV20-1 and TRBJ2-1, with 11 bases matching TRBD2. Germline V lookup: CDR1 DFQATT, CDR2 SNEGSKA (reference sequence). There are 14 residues in the CDR3. V was clipped by 6 bases and J by 6 bases; unmatched bases: 7. The CDR3 DNA follows: TGCAGTGCCATACATAGCGGGGGGGCCAATGAGCAGTTCTTC. Amino acid sequence: CSAIHSGGANEQFF.

There are many counts of this clonotype. This chain connects TRBV5-4 to TRBJ2-1, with TRBD2 identical over 8 bases. The CDR3 extends over 15 amino acids. Germline V gives CDR1 SGHNT, CDR2 YYREEE (reference sequence). V was pared by 4 bases and J by 10 bases, with 13 bases of the junction left unmatched. The DNA for the CDR3 is TGTGCCAGCAGCGCCGTCGGGGGGGCATCATGGGAGCAGTTCTTC. Its translation is CASSAVGGASWEQFF.

In its sample, this clonotype was seen many times. The chain is built from TRBV7-9 and TRBJ1-3; D call uncertain. Trimming left V 0 bases short and J 0 bases short, with 12 bases between. This CDR3 is built from 17 residues. Looked up from germline, CDR1 is SEHNR and CDR2 is FQNEAQ (reference sequence). CDR3 region: CASSLARGQSSGNTIYF. The CDR3 nucleotides are TGTGCCAGCAGCTTAGCGCGTGGGCAGAGCTCTGGAAACACCATATATTTT.

Many counts were recorded for this clonotype. This chain uses TRBV7-2 with TRBJ2-3; the D gene could be TRBD1 or TRBD2 (6 bases each). The CDR3 is made up of 12 amino acids. Germline lookup yields CDR1 SGHTA and CDR2 FQGNSA. Trimming cost V 5 bases and J 15 bases, with 18 bases left between them. In DNA, the CDR3 is TGTGCCAGCAGCGCCGGGGGCACAAGTGGATATTTT. Translating gives CASSAGGTSGYF.

This clonotype was seen repeatedly, ten times or more. In DNA, the CDR3 is TGCGCCAGCACCGGGACAGGGAAGGACAATGAGCAGTTCTTC. It encodes CASTGTGKDNEQFF. The chain links TRBV5-1 to TRBJ2-1, with TRBD1 identical over 9 bases. CDR3 length: 14 amino acids. J gave up 5 bases and V 6 bases, and 6 bases lay outside the gene matches. The germline V gene has CDR1 SGHRS and CDR2 YFSETQ.

V is TRBV2 and J is TRBJ1-5, with TRBD1 identical over 10 bases. The length of the CDR3 is 14 residues. The V gene's germline CDR1 is SNHLY and CDR2 FYNNEI. The J segment lost 4 bases and the V segment lost 4 bases, leaving 1 base of the junction unmatched. CDR3 DNA: TGTGCCAGCAGTGGGACAGGGGGAAATCAGCCCCAGCATTTT. It is translated as CASSGTGGNQPQHF. Using reference TRBV2 and TRBJ1-5 for the parts outside the CDR3, the full variable domain is EPEVTQTPSHQVTQMGQEVILRCVPISNHLYFYWYRQILGQKVEFLVSFYNNEISEKSEIFDDQFSVERPDGSNFTLKIRSTKLEDSAMYFCASSGTGGNQPQHFGDGTRLSIL.

This clonotype was seen many times. This chain uses TRBV7-8 with TRBJ1-5; perhaps TRBD1 as D (5 bases). Deletions cut 2 bases from V and 4 bases from J, with 12 bases between. Germline-derived CDR1 and CDR2 are SGHVS and FQNEAQ. This CDR3 is built from 15 residues. The CDR3 region has the DNA TGTGCCAGCAGCTTAAGGCACGGGGGTAATCAGCCCCAGCATTTT. The encoded protein is CASSLRHGGNQPQHF.

This clonotype was observed many times. V gene TRBV20-1 combines with J gene TRBJ1-5; the match to TRBD1 covers 8 bases. Germline CDR1 and CDR2: DFQATT and SNEGSKA (reference sequence). V shed 3 bases and J 6 bases; nucleotides not matched to a gene: 13. The CDR3 length is 16 residues. The CDR3 region is CSASTGTGYLIQPQHF. CDR3 DNA sequence: TGCAGTGCTAGCACCGGGACAGGTTATCTTATTCAGCCCCAGCATTTT.

This clonotype was detected only a few times. This chain links TRBV12-3 or TRBV12-4 with TRBJ2-5; D is uncertain. V was pared by 0 bases and J by 1 base, with 12 bases between. The CDR3 extends over 16 amino acids. CDR3 coding DNA: TGTGCCAGCAGTTTAGCTGGCGCACAAACCCAAGAGACCCAGTACTTC. Translating it yields CASSLAGAQTQETQYF.

This clonotype was found many times. The chain joins TRBV27 to TRBJ1-2; 10 positions agree with TRBD1. Germline loops: CDR1 MNHEY, CDR2 SMNVEV (reference sequence). V was pared by 5 bases and J by 6 bases, with 3 bases of the junction left unmatched. CDR3 length: 13 residues. The CDR3 bases are TGTGCCAGCAGTCGCGGACAGGGGGATGGCTACACCTTC. Encoded protein: CASSRGQGDGYTF.

This clonotype was picked up many times. The chain has TRBV20-1 and TRBJ1-2; unclear D gene. V was pared by 6 bases and J by 4 bases, with 24 bases between. The CDR3 is made up of 16 amino acids. Germline V gene data show CDR1 as DFQATT and CDR2 as SNEGSKA (reference sequence). CDR3 DNA: TGCAGTGCCTCCGAGCCAGTTGATCGGGGTAGCTATGGCTACACCTTC. It codes for CSASEPVDRGSYGYTF.

The sample holds a few counts of this clonotype. The chain recombines TRBV5-4 with TRBJ2-7, with 7 bases lining up with TRBD1. CDR1 is SGHNT, CDR2 YYREEE, per germline (reference sequence). This CDR3 has 14 amino acids. V was clipped by 3 bases and J by 2 bases; unmatched bases: 5. Here the CDR3 DNA reads TGTGCCAGCAGCTCTGGGGGACAGCCCTACGAGCAGTACGTC. The encoded protein is CASSSGGQPYEQYV.

This clonotype was picked up many times. The J gene is TRBJ1-6, the V gene TRBV20-1; D ambiguous. The CDR3 totals 13 residues. The V end lost 3 bases, the J end lost 7 bases, and 10 bases lay between the germline ends. Germline CDR1 reads DFQATT; CDR2 reads SNEGSKA (reference sequence). The CDR3 sequence is CSARGSQNSPLHF. As DNA, the CDR3 is TGCAGTGCTAGGGGGAGCCAAAATTCACCCCTCCACTTT.

This clonotype was recorded many times. This sequence joins TRBV5-1 and TRBJ2-1; TRBD2 aligns across 9 bases. The CDR3 loop spans 15 amino acids. Germline-derived CDR1 and CDR2 are SGHRS and YFSETQ. The ends lost 0 bases at V and 7 bases at J; junction bases unmatched: 5. The DNA for the CDR3 is TGCGCCAGCAGCTTGGGAGCGGGGGGCCGGAATGAGCAGTTCTTC. This translates into CASSLGAGGRNEQFF.

This clonotype was seen repeatedly, ten times or more. The rearrangement joins TRBV7-3 to TRBJ2-1, with TRBD2 identical over 8 bases. Trimming removed 3 bases from V and 8 bases from J; junction bases left unmatched: 9. The CDR3 extends over 15 amino acids. The germline V gene encodes CDR1 SGHTA and CDR2 FQGTGA. The DNA for the CDR3 is TGTGCCAGCAGCTTCCCGGGACTAGTTCCTCATGAGCAGTTCTTC. Translating it yields CASSFPGLVPHEQFF.